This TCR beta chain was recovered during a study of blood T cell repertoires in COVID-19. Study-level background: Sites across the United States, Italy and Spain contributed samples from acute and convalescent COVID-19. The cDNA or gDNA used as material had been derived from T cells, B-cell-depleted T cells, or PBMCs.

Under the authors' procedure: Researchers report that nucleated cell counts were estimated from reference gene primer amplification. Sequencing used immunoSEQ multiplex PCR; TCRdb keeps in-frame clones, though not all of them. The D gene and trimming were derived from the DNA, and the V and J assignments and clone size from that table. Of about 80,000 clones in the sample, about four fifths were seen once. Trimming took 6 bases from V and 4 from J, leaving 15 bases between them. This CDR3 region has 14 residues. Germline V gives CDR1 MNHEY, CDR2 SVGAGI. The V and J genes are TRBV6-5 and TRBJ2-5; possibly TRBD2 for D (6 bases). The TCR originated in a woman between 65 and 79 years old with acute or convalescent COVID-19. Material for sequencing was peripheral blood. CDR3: CASREIGRVETQYF. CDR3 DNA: TGTGCCAGCAGGGAGATCGGGAGAGTAGAGACCCAGTACTTC.